Below are 20 T cell receptor beta chains sequenced from a single sample in a study of T cell responses to AZD1222 COVID-19 vaccine. Assay used: immunoSEQ multiplex PCR; TCRdb lists only in-frame clones, some missing. The sample includes 100,000 to 130,000 clones, 75% to 95% seen only once; the top ten take 6.2%. This material consisted of peripheral blood, taken 28 days after the second AZD1222 dose. These receptors were taken from an adult who received the AZD1222 COVID-19 vaccine.

The chain recombines TRBV4-1 with TRBJ2-3; D unclear. CDR1 is MGHRA, CDR2 YSYEKL, per germline. This CDR3 is 12 amino acids long. Trimming stripped 3 bases from V and 3 bases from J, with 4 bases between. CDR3 in DNA: TGCGCCAGCAGCCACCTAACAGATACGCAGTATTTT. It encodes CASSHLTDTQYF.

The chain combines TRBV6-5 with TRBJ1-1; 8 bases agree with TRBD1. The CDR3 runs to 14 residues. CDR1 MNHEY and CDR2 SVGAGI come from the germline V gene. J gave up 1 base and V 6 bases, and 4 bases lay outside the gene matches. The CDR3 sequence: CASRGTGQNTEAFF. CDR3 in DNA: TGTGCCAGCAGGGGGACAGGCCAGAACACTGAAGCTTTCTTT.

The V gene is TRBV28, the J gene TRBJ2-3, with D unresolved. CDR3 size: 12 residues. From germline, CDR1 is MDHEN and CDR2 SYDVKM. Between the trimmed V and J ends, which lost 6 bases and 0 bases, there was a span of 4 bases. This chain's CDR3 is CASRSSTDTQYF. The DNA of the CDR3 is TGTGCCAGCAGGTCTAGCACAGATACGCAGTATTTT. Combining the CDR3 with reference TRBV28 and TRBJ2-3 gives the whole variable domain DVKVTQSSRYLVKRTGEKVFLECVQDMDHENMFWYRQDPGLGLRLIYFSYDVKMKEKGDIPEGYSVSREKKERFSLILESASTNQTSMYLCASRSSTDTQYFGPGTRLTVL.

The chain joins TRBV5-5 to TRBJ1-3; TRBD1 agrees at 7 bases. Germline assignment: CDR1 SGHKS and CDR2 YYEKEE (reference sequence). This CDR3 has 17 residues. V was pared by 0 bases and J by 4 bases, with 10 bases of the junction left unmatched. The CDR3 sequence is CASSLETGVLEGNTIYF. The CDR3 bases are TGTGCCAGCAGCTTGGAAACAGGGGTCTTGGAGGGAAACACCATATATTTT.

The V gene is TRBV6-5, the J gene TRBJ1-2; 9 bases map to TRBD1. V shed 4 bases, J shed 5 bases, and the junction held 8 bases outside the gene matches. Germline CDR1 is MNHEY and CDR2 is SVGAGI. The CDR3 sequence is 15 residues long. Here the CDR3 DNA reads TGTGCCAGCAGTTCCGGGACAGGGATTGGTTATGGCTACACCTTC. Translating it yields CASSSGTGIGYGYTF.

This chain links TRBV30 with TRBJ1-3; TRBD1 might be the D (6 bases). The CDR3 totals 14 residues. In germline, CDR1 is GTSNPN, CDR2 SVGIG (reference sequence). The germline V and J ends were trimmed by 6 bases and 0 bases, with 12 bases remaining between them. CDR3 nucleotides: TGTGCCTGCGACGAGACAGGCTCTGGAAACACCATATATTTT. It codes for CACDETGSGNTIYF.

V usage is TRBV5-5 and J usage is TRBJ2-3, with TRBD2 identical over 10 bases. Germline CDR1 and CDR2: SGHKS and YYEKEE (reference sequence). The CDR3 is made up of 17 amino acids. V gave up 1 base and J gave up 2 bases; unmatched junction bases: 7. The CDR3 DNA is TGTGCCAGCAGCTTGATATTAGCGGGGGGTCCCACAGATACGCAGTATTTT. It is translated as CASSLILAGGPTDTQYF.

This clone has a single count. The gene calls are TRBV5-1 and TRBJ2-2, with 7 bases identical to TRBD1. Trimming took 0 bases from V and 7 from J; bases not matched to a gene: 9. The CDR3 has 16 amino acids. Germline CDR1 reads SGHRS; CDR2 reads YFSETQ. CDR3 amino acids: CASSLGQGQTYGELFF. The CDR3 DNA is TGCGCCAGCAGCTTGGGACAGGGCCAAACCTACGGGGAGCTGTTTTTT.

Worth noting for this clone: One end of the junction fails to match germline, which may point to a read error. V gene TRBV10-1 combines with J gene TRBJ1-2; 7 nucleotides match TRBD1. CDR1 is WNHNN, CDR2 SYGVQD, per germline (reference sequence). There are 10 residues in the CDR3. This CDR3 reads CASSEDRAAF. For the CDR3, the DNA is TGCGCCAGCAGTGAGGACAGGGCGGCCTTC.

The chain carries TRBV5-1 and TRBJ2-7; D call uncertain. Trimming removed 5 bases from V and 1 base from J, with 10 bases in between. Germline V lookup: CDR1 SGHRS, CDR2 YFSETQ. This CDR3 has 13 residues. This CDR3 reads CASREASSYEQYF. In nucleotides, the CDR3 is TGCGCCAGCAGAGAAGCTTCATCCTACGAGCAGTACTTC.

The J gene is TRBJ1-1, the V gene TRBV18, with 8 bases that match TRBD1. Trimming removed 6 bases from V and 4 bases from J; junction bases left unmatched: 7. The CDR3 contains 14 residues. CDR1 KGHSH and CDR2 LQKENI come from the germline V gene. CDR3 sequence (DNA): TGTGCCAGCTCCCGACAGGGGAGCACCACTGAAGCTTTCTTT. Amino acids: CASSRQGSTTEAFF. Drawing the rest from reference TRBV18 and TRBJ1-1, the complete variable domain is NAGVMQNPRHLVRRRGQEARLRCSPMKGHSHVYWYRQLPEEGLKFMVYLQKENIIDESGMPKERFSAEFPKEGPSILRIQQVVRGDSAAYFCASSRQGSTTEAFFGQGTRLTVV.

This chain links TRBV6-2 or TRBV6-3 with TRBJ1-3; TRBD1 might be the D (6 bases). The CDR3 is 15 amino acids. Germline-derived CDR1 and CDR2 are MNHEY and SVGEGT. Trimming cost V 2 bases and J 0 bases, with 8 bases left between them. CDR3: CASSYGQNSGNTIYF. In DNA, the CDR3 is TGTGCCAGCAGTTACGGACAGAACTCTGGAAACACCATATATTTT.

The chain is built from TRBV6-5 and TRBJ2-1; D is unclear. V lost 0 bases to trimming and J lost 6 bases, with 9 bases between them. CDR1 is MNHEY, CDR2 SVGAGI, per germline. This CDR3 region has 14 residues. CDR3 in DNA: TGTGCCAGCAGTTACTCGGCAAGACCCAATGAGCAGTTCTTC. It codes for CASSYSARPNEQFF.

The rearrangement joins TRBV27 to TRBJ2-7; 8 positions match TRBD2. This CDR3 comprises 13 residues. Unmatched junction bases numbered 10, after V lost 6 bases and J lost 9 bases. CDR1 is MNHEY and CDR2 is SMNVEV in the germline V gene (reference sequence). The CDR3 spells CASRGAGVAWQYF. The CDR3 coding sequence is TGTGCCAGCAGGGGAGCGGGAGTCGCGTGGCAGTACTTC.

About this clone: Sequence at one end of the junction differs from germline and may be a read error. The V gene is TRBV7-7, the J gene TRBJ2-7; 9 bases fit TRBD1. The CDR3 contains 16 residues. The germline V gene has CDR1 SSHAT and CDR2 FNYEAQ (reference sequence). CDR3 protein: CASSLARGTGPYEQYF. In nucleotides, the CDR3 is TGTGCTAGCAGCTTAGCCCGCGGGACAGGGCCCTACGAGCAGTACTTC. Filled out from reference TRBV7-7 and TRBJ2-7, the complete variable domain reads GAGVSQSPRYKVTKRGQDVTLRCDPISSHATLYWYQQALGQGPEFLTYFNYEAQPDKSGLPSDRFSAERPEGSISTLTIQRTEQRDSAMYRCASSLARGTGPYEQYFGPGTRLTVT.

The chain combines TRBV9 with TRBJ2-3; 10 nucleotides align to TRBD1. CDR1 and CDR2 from the germline V gene are SGDLS and YYNGEE. Germline trimming cut 2 bases from V and 3 bases from J; bases unmatched to any gene: 12. The CDR3 runs to 18 residues. The CDR3 spells CASSVEYAGTGDTDTQYF. The CDR3 nucleotides are TGTGCCAGCAGCGTCGAATACGCCGGGACAGGGGATACAGATACGCAGTATTTT.

CDR3 nucleotides: TGCGCCAGCAGCAAACCGGGACTGACCTACACCGGGGAGCTGTTTTTT. Its protein is CASSKPGLTYTGELFF. The chain combines TRBV5-1 with TRBJ2-2; D possibly corresponds to TRBD2 (6 bases). This CDR3 comprises 16 residues. The V end lost 4 bases, the J end lost 3 bases, and 16 bases lay between the germline ends. Looked up from germline, CDR1 is SGHRS and CDR2 is YFSETQ.

The CDR3 region has the DNA TGCGCCAGCAGTAACTTGATTTCACCCCTCCACTTT. It codes for CASSNLISPLHF. The chain combines TRBV10-2 with TRBJ1-6; D remains unclear. The CDR3 runs to 12 residues. Trimming stripped 5 bases from V and 9 bases from J, with 8 bases between. Germline lookup yields CDR1 WSHSY and CDR2 SAAADI.

The chain joins TRBV9 to TRBJ1-2, with TRBD1 matching 7 bases. The CDR3 length is 14 residues. Germline CDR1 and CDR2: SGDLS and YYNGEE. J was trimmed by 3 bases and V by 4 bases; bases with no gene match: 6. Here the CDR3 DNA reads TGTGCCAGCAGCCTTGGGGACAGCGACTATGGCTACACCTTC. Protein: CASSLGDSDYGYTF.

The chain combines TRBV10-3 with TRBJ2-3; the match to TRBD1 covers 8 bases. V shed 3 bases, J shed 2 bases, and the junction held 10 bases outside the gene matches. Per the germline V gene, CDR1 is ENHRY and CDR2 is SYGVKD. The CDR3 extends over 17 amino acids. CDR3 sequence (DNA): TGTGCCATCAGTGAAAGAGGACAGGGTAAATCCACAGATACGCAGTATTTT. Translating it yields CAISERGQGKSTDTQYF.